The 15 T cell receptor beta chains below all came from one sample that was sequenced in a study of T cell responses to AZD1222 COVID-19 vaccine. The repertoire was sequenced with immunoSEQ multiplex PCR; TCRdb's copy has only in-frame clones and lacks some. This table holds 90,000 to 110,000 clones, around 90% found once. The sequencing here drew on peripheral blood, taken on day 0 of AZD1222 vaccination. These receptors came from an adult in good health.

The chain is built from TRBV19 and TRBJ2-1, with D unclear. In germline, CDR1 is LNHDA, CDR2 SQIVND (reference sequence). The length of the CDR3 is 14 residues. V dropped 5 bases and J dropped 7 bases, with 15 bases sitting between them. Here the CDR3 reads CASSAAYGQNEQFF. DNA for the CDR3: TGTGCCAGTAGTGCGGCGTACGGGCAGAATGAGCAGTTCTTC.

The chain uses TRBV7-8 and TRBJ2-1, with D tentatively TRBD2 (6 bases). The CDR3 length is 15 residues. Trimming removed 6 bases at V and 8 bases at J, with 20 bases between. CDR1 and CDR2 from the germline V gene are SGHVS and FQNEAQ. As DNA, the CDR3 is TGTGCCAGCAGGCCCCGGGGGAAAGGGATGGATGAGCAGTTCTTC. This translates into CASRPRGKGMDEQFF.

This chain uses TRBV12-3 or TRBV12-4 with TRBJ2-7; no clear D. Trimming removed 4 bases from V and 4 bases from J, with 8 bases in between. The CDR3 length is 12 residues. CDR3 sequence reads: CASSSTPYEQYF. Written as DNA, the CDR3 is TGTGCCAGCAGTTCGACCCCATACGAGCAGTACTTC.

The rearrangement uses TRBV12-3 or TRBV12-4 and TRBJ1-6, with D maybe TRBD1 (5 bases). Deletions cut 8 bases from V and 9 bases from J, with 14 bases between. The CDR3 spans 13 residues. The CDR3 region has the DNA TGTGCCAGCTGGATACTGGGGGGTTCACCCCTCCACTTT. Protein product: CASWILGGSPLHF.

This rearrangement joins TRBV12-2 to TRBJ1-1. TRBV12-2 is termed a pseudogene. The CDR3 consists of 14 residues. The chain's CDR3 is CASRLDAKSTEAFF. CDR3 coding DNA: TGTGCAAGTCGCTTAGATGCGAAGAGCACTGAAGCTTTCTTT.

V usage is TRBV6-2 or TRBV6-3 and J usage is TRBJ2-5, with unresolved D. With 1 base removed from V and 5 bases from J, the gap between germline ends came to 8 bases. CDR1 MNHEY and CDR2 SVGEGT come from the germline V gene. This CDR3 has 13 residues. The CDR3 nucleotides read TGTGCCAGCAGTTACTGGAGTGCGGAGACCCAGTACTTC. Protein sequence: CASSYWSAETQYF.

The CDR3: CAGAGQVGYEQYF. DNA of the CDR3: TGTGCCGGTGCGGGACAGGTCGGGTACGAGCAGTACTTC. The rearrangement joins TRBV2 to TRBJ2-7, with 8 bases lining up with TRBD1. In germline, CDR1 is SNHLY, CDR2 FYNNEI. Trimming removed 11 bases from V and 4 bases from J; junction bases left unmatched: 10. This CDR3 is built from 13 residues.

The gene calls are TRBV19 and TRBJ1-2; D gene ambiguous. The V end was cut by 3 bases, the J end by 0 bases, with 5 bases between. CDR1 LNHDA and CDR2 SQIVND come from the germline V gene (reference sequence). The CDR3 covers 13 residues. In DNA form, the CDR3 reads TGTGCCAGTAGTATCGAAGCTAACTATGGCTACACCTTC. Its protein is CASSIEANYGYTF.

V usage is TRBV28 and J usage is TRBJ2-7; no definite D call. Looked up from germline, CDR1 is MDHEN and CDR2 is SYDVKM. The CDR3 consists of 10 residues. The CDR3 loop reads CAPPSYEQYF. CDR3 in DNA: TGTGCGCCCCCATCCTACGAGCAGTACTTC.

The V gene is TRBV5-1, the J gene TRBJ2-2, with D unresolved. Per germline, CDR1 SGHRS and CDR2 YFSETQ. Trimming pared 0 bases from V and 2 bases from J, leaving 8 bases between. This CDR3 spans 15 amino acids. The CDR3, as DNA: TGCGCCAGCAGCTTGGATCTTCCAAACACCGGGGAGCTGTTTTTT. Translated: CASSLDLPNTGELFF.

The rearrangement joins TRBV24-1 to TRBJ1-3; D gene unclear. CDR1 is KGHDR and CDR2 is SFDVKD in the germline V gene. This CDR3 has 14 amino acids. The V and J ends lost 4 bases and 0 bases respectively, with 6 bases between them. CDR3 in DNA: TGTGCCACCAGTGACAGTTACTCTGGAAACACCATATATTTT. It encodes CATSDSYSGNTIYF.

V gene TRBV28 combines with J gene TRBJ2-6, with no clear D. Trimming stripped 4 bases from V and 9 bases from J, with 13 bases between. This CDR3 comprises 14 residues. Germline assignment: CDR1 MDHEN and CDR2 SYDVKM. CDR3 DNA: TGTGCCAGCAGTTCCCTCCGGGCCAGCAACGTCCTGACTTTC. Its translation: CASSSLRASNVLTF.

The V gene is TRBV4-3, the J gene TRBJ1-5; D is uncertain. The CDR3 spans 13 residues. CDR1 is LGHNA and CDR2 is YSLEER in the germline V gene. The V gene lost 0 bases and the J gene lost 5 bases, with 5 bases spanning the gap. The CDR3 region is CASSQDRDQPQHF. DNA for the CDR3: TGCGCCAGCAGCCAAGACCGAGATCAGCCCCAGCATTTT.

This clone was detected only once. The DNA of the CDR3 is TGTGCCAGCAGCTTTAACGCTTATAATGAAAAACTGTTTTTT. Translation: CASSFNAYNEKLFF. The chain is built from TRBV7-8 and TRBJ1-4; D is unresolved. Germline V CDR1 and CDR2: SGHVS, FQNEAQ. The CDR3 covers 14 residues. With 3 bases removed from V and 4 bases from J, the gap between germline ends came to 9 bases.

V is TRBV11-3 and J is TRBJ1-3, with D uncertain. CDR1 SGHNT and CDR2 YENEEA come from the germline V gene. V was trimmed by 8 bases and J by 0 bases, leaving 23 bases between them. This CDR3 has 18 residues. The CDR3 here is CASGNNTALLLSGNTIYF. The CDR3 nucleotides read TGTGCCAGCGGCAACAACACAGCCCTCTTACTCTCTGGAAACACCATATATTTT.